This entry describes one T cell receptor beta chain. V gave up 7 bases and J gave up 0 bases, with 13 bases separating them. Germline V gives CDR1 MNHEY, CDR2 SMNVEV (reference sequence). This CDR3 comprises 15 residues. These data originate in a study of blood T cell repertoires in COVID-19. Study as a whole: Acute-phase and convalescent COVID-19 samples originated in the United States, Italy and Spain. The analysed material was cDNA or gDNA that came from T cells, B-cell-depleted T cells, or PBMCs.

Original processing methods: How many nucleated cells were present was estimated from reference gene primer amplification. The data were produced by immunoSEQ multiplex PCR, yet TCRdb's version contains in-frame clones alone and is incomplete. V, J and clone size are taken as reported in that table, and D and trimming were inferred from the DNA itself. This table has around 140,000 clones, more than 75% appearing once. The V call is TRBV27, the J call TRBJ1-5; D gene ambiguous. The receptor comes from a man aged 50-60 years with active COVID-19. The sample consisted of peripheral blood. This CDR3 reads CASKLRLYSNQPQHF. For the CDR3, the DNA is TGTGCCAGCAAGCTCAGGCTGTATAGCAATCAGCCCCAGCATTTT.